The entry below describes one T cell receptor beta chain. The data stem from a study of blood T cell repertoires in COVID-19. Study-level information: Whether acute or convalescent, the COVID-19 samples came from the United States, Italy and Spain. PBMCs, B-cell-depleted T cells, or T cells provided the cDNA or gDNA that made up the material.

Original analysis: Reference gene primer amplification in the assay estimated nucleated cell counts. This table comes from immunoSEQ multiplex PCR, and its TCRdb copy is limited to in-frame clones, with some not included. V and J calls and clone size are copied from that table; D and trimming were computed from the DNA. This table has 55,000 to 80,000 clones, over 70% appearing once. This CDR3 comprises 23 residues. The genes are TRBV21-1 and TRBJ2-5; the D segment call TRBD2 is taken from the table without a DNA check. TRBV21-1 is termed a pseudogene. The sequencing sample was made of peripheral blood. The clonotype comes from a man between 45 and 60 years old with active COVID-19. The CDR3 is CASSSPWVRGLSGTPEYQETQYF. The CDR3, as DNA: TGTGCCAGCAGCTCCCCCTGGGTGAGGGGCTTGAGCGGGACCCCCGAGTACCAAGAGACCCAGTACTTC.